This TCR beta chain was recorded in a study of cytomegalovirus exposure and HLA in healthy donors. Points from the study as a whole: In vitro confirmation showed a few CMV-associated chains to be CMV antigen specific. Some TCR beta chains (about 170 of them) were listed as cytomegalovirus-associated. Reported results showed that the classifier diagnosed cytomegalovirus status with high specificity and sensitivity.

Germline CDR1 ENHRY, CDR2 SYGVKD. V was shortened by 6 bases and J by 6 bases, with 15 bases between the two germline ends. This CDR3 has 13 amino acids. Sequencing was performed with immunoSEQ multiplex PCR; in TCRdb, only in-frame clones are kept and a portion is missing. The sample records 130,000 or so clones, roughly 89% being singletons. By proportion, this clone is medium-sized. What it recognizes is unknown. The TCR sequence derives from a woman aged 18-29 years in good health and CMV-seronegative. The chain is built from TRBV10-3 and TRBJ2-7; D may be TRBD2 (7 bases). The specimen sequenced was PBMCs. The DNA for the CDR3 is TGTGCCATCAGAGGGAGGGGGGGCAGCGAGCAGTACTTC. It is translated as CAIRGRGGSEQYF.